Each of the 26 T cell receptor beta chains below was sequenced from the same sample in a study of spatial heterogeneity in lung cancer. Time point in this sample: sample taken at primary tumor resection. The authors sequenced whole RNA from tumor, nontumor lung or frozen PBMC without sorting. TCRdb reprocessed the 5' RACE reads via MiXCR and lists one record per CDR3 protein. Found here are about 5,000 distinct CDR3 sequences, about 17% of them singletons; the top ten hold more than 20%. The sample was normal lung tissue next to the tumor, taken at surgery. The receptors come from a male donor with early-stage non-small cell lung cancer.

This clonotype was observed a few times. This beta chain came through as a stray read in a library set up for alpha chains, and its size says little. The gene calls are TRBV6-7 and TRBJ2-3, with 8 bases lining up with TRBD2. TRBV6-7 is known as an ORF, though its function is uncertain. The CDR3 loop spans 14 amino acids. Trimming removed 6 bases from V and 2 bases from J; junction bases left unmatched: 4. CDR3 amino acids: CASRKRGHTDTQYF. CDR3 in DNA: TGTGCCAGCAGGAAGCGGGGGCACACAGATACGCAGTATTTT.

This clonotype is medium-sized within its sample. Little can be read into the size of this beta chain, an off-target read in a library designed for alpha chains. J is TRBJ1-2 and V is TRBV28; 7 nucleotides align to TRBD1. V lost 5 bases to trimming and J lost 0 bases; unmatched junction nucleotides: 6. The CDR3 contains 15 residues. Germline CDR1 is MDHEN and CDR2 is SYDVKM. CDR3 sequence reads: CASSHGGTANYGYTF. The CDR3 DNA reads TGTGCCAGCAGTCACGGTGGGACAGCTAACTATGGCTACACCTTC.

This clonotype is judged medium-sized. The library was prepared for alpha chains; this beta chain is a stray read, so its frequency means little. The gene calls are TRBV20-1 and TRBJ2-4; possibly TRBD1 for D (6 bases). Trimming pared 3 bases from V and 0 bases from J, leaving 9 bases between. The CDR3 sequence is 14 residues long. The germline CDR1 and CDR2 sequences are DFQATT and SNEGSKA (reference sequence). CDR3 in DNA: TGCAGTGCTAGGGTGACAGGAGCCAAAAACATTCAGTACTTC. This gives the protein CSARVTGAKNIQYF.

The sample holds one count of this clonotype. This beta chain represents an off-target read in a library built for alpha chains; its size is of limited meaning. This chain links TRBV20-1 with TRBJ1-6; a weak D match, TRBD1 (5 bases). There are 16 residues in the CDR3. The V and J ends lost 0 bases and 8 bases respectively, with 17 bases between them. Germline-derived CDR1 and CDR2 are DFQATT and SNEGSKA (reference sequence). The CDR3 DNA reads TGCAGTGCTAGAGAGTCCCGTCCCGGGGGGGATTCACCCCTCCACTTT. It encodes CSARESRPGGDSPLHF.

By its share, this clonotype is medium-sized. Within a library made for alpha chains, this beta chain is off target, and its count is uninformative. V gene TRBV7-2 combines with J gene TRBJ2-1; D is undetermined. The CDR3 sequence is 15 residues long. V was clipped by 4 bases and J by 8 bases, with 18 bases between them. The germline V gene has CDR1 SGHTA and CDR2 FQGNSA. The CDR3 here is CASSSSVGSVDEQFF. In DNA form, the CDR3 reads TGTGCCAGCAGCTCATCGGTGGGATCTGTGGATGAGCAGTTCTTC.

By proportion, this clonotype is medium-sized (0.01 to 0.1%). This beta chain is an unintended read in a library built for alpha chains; its size means little. The chain is built from TRBV11-3 and TRBJ2-3; TRBD2 might be the D (5 bases). The CDR3 is 12 residues long. Trimming shortened V by 8 bases and J by 0 bases, and 6 bases separated the two germline ends. CDR1 is SGHNT, CDR2 YENEEA, per germline. The CDR3 region has the DNA TGTGCCAGCGGACTCAGCACAGATACGCAGTATTTT. Translating it yields CASGLSTDTQYF.

This clonotype was recorded at least ten times. For a library built for alpha chains, this beta chain is a stray read; little rests on its size. V and J are TRBV10-3 and TRBJ2-1; 13 bases are a match to TRBD2. J was trimmed by 9 bases and V by 4 bases; bases with no gene match: 6. The germline V gene has CDR1 ENHRY and CDR2 SYGVKD. The length of the CDR3 is 15 residues. CDR3 sequence reads: CAISATGLAGSEQFF. CDR3 nucleotide sequence: TGTGCCATCAGTGCGACGGGACTAGCGGGAAGTGAGCAGTTCTTC.

This clonotype was counted at least ten times. This beta chain is an unintended read in a library built for alpha chains; its size means little. This chain uses TRBV11-3 with TRBJ1-5; D is ambiguous. Deletions cut 1 base from V and 4 bases from J, with 8 bases between. In germline, CDR1 is SGHNT, CDR2 YENEEA. The CDR3 is 14 amino acids. CDR3 region: CASSLVSGNQPQHF. The CDR3 nucleotides are TGTGCCAGCAGCTTAGTTTCCGGAAATCAGCCCCAGCATTTT. The whole variable domain, remainder taken from reference TRBV11-3 and TRBJ1-5, is EAGVVQSPRYKIIEKKQPVAFWCNPISGHNTLYWYLQNLGQGPELLIRYENEEAVDDSQLPKDRFSAERLKGVDSTLKIQPAELGDSAVYLCASSLVSGNQPQHFGDGTRLSIL.

By its share, this clonotype is medium-sized. This beta chain appears as a stray read in a library generated for alpha chains; its size is not informative. The J gene is TRBJ2-3, the V gene TRBV27; maybe TRBD1 (5 bases). This CDR3 has 13 amino acids. Germline V CDR1 and CDR2: MNHEY, SMNVEV (reference sequence). V was clipped by 4 bases and J by 4 bases, with 9 bases between them. CDR3 residues: CASSYSGPDTQYF. Here the CDR3 DNA reads TGTGCCAGCAGTTATTCAGGGCCAGATACGCAGTATTTT.

This clonotype is classed as medium-sized. The library was designed around alpha chains, so this beta chain is a stray read whose abundance carries little weight. The rearrangement joins TRBV20-1 to TRBJ1-6; TRBD1 aligns across 8 bases. Germline V gives CDR1 DFQATT, CDR2 SNEGSKA (reference sequence). Trimming at V came to 6 bases and at J to 8 bases, leaving 6 bases not matched to a gene. This CDR3 comprises 13 residues. The CDR3 sequence is CSAPGQGYSPLHF. Here the CDR3 DNA reads TGCAGTGCACCAGGACAGGGTTATTCACCCCTCCACTTT.

As regards this clonotype: In a library made to pick up alpha chains, this beta chain is a stray read with a size that means little. The chain is built from TRBV10-3 and TRBJ1-5; D is perhaps TRBD1 (5 bases). Germline V gene sequence: CDR1 ENHRY, CDR2 SYGVKD. This CDR3 has 15 residues. V was shortened by 1 base and J by 2 bases, with 9 bases between the two germline ends. This CDR3 is CAISELDIGNQPQHF. CDR3 nucleotides: TGTGCCATCAGTGAGTTGGACATAGGCAATCAGCCCCAGCATTTT.

Notes on this clonotype: This beta chain is off target for a library built for alpha chains, so its abundance means little. The CDR3 coding sequence is TGTGCCAGCAGCTTAGAACGATCGAGGAACCCCTACGAGCAGTACTTC. Translation gives CASSLERSRNPYEQYF. This chain connects TRBV7-9 to TRBJ2-7, with D hard to call. Trimming removed 1 base from V and 2 bases from J, with 15 bases in between. The CDR3 has 16 residues. Per the germline V gene, CDR1 is SEHNR and CDR2 is FQNEAQ (reference sequence).

A word on this clonotype: Found in a library prepared for alpha chains, this beta chain is an off-target read, and its abundance has little meaning. V is TRBV20-1 and J is TRBJ2-6; maybe TRBD2 (5 bases). Deletions cut 6 bases from V and 1 base from J, with 7 bases between. Germline V lookup: CDR1 DFQATT, CDR2 SNEGSKA (reference sequence). The CDR3 loop spans 13 amino acids. CDR3 bases: TGCAGTGCCGGGGTTTCTGGGGCCAACGTCCTGACTTTC. Its protein product is CSAGVSGANVLTF.

This clonotype is categorized as medium-sized. This beta chain lies outside the target of a library built for alpha chains; its clone size means little. V and J are TRBV27 and TRBJ1-5, with D unresolved. CDR1 MNHEY and CDR2 SMNVEV come from the germline V gene (reference sequence). The CDR3 extends over 12 amino acids. Between the trimmed V and J ends, which lost 7 bases and 6 bases, there was a span of 10 bases. The CDR3 loop reads CASNPGRQPQHF. For the CDR3, the DNA is TGTGCCAGCAACCCGGGTCGTCAGCCCCAGCATTTT.

By frequency in the sample, this clonotype is medium-sized. With the library built for alpha chains, this beta chain is off target and its frequency is not meaningful. J is TRBJ2-3 and V is TRBV28; D may be TRBD1 (6 bases). V lost 8 bases and J lost 1, with 13 bases in between. Germline loops: CDR1 MDHEN, CDR2 SYDVKM. The CDR3 covers 14 residues. CDR3 in amino acids: CASSTGPRTDTQYF. DNA of the CDR3: TGTGCCAGCTCGACAGGCCCTCGCACAGATACGCAGTATTTT.

In its sample, this clonotype is medium-sized. With the library built for alpha chains, this beta chain is off target and its frequency is not meaningful. The V and J genes are TRBV7-9 and TRBJ2-3; perhaps TRBD1 as D (6 bases). This CDR3 spans 14 amino acids. V lost 3 bases and J lost 5, with 12 bases in between. Germline assignment: CDR1 SEHNR and CDR2 FQNEAQ (reference sequence). DNA of the CDR3: TGTGCCAGCAGCTTGGTGCAGGGGCTAGATACGCAGTATTTT. It specifies CASSLVQGLDTQYF.

This clonotype has at least ten counts. The size of this beta chain means little, since it is a stray read in a library made for alpha chains. CDR3 sequence reads: CASSGLAGGGNEQYF. The CDR3 DNA is TGTGCCAGCAGCGGTCTAGCGGGAGGAGGCAACGAGCAGTACTTC. The chain has TRBV11-2 and TRBJ2-7, with 11 bases lining up with TRBD2. CDR1 SGHAT and CDR2 FQNNGV come from the germline V gene. Trimming at V came to 5 bases and at J to 5 bases, leaving 8 bases not matched to a gene. This CDR3 contains 15 residues.

This clonotype has just a few counts. Within a library made for alpha chains, this beta chain is off target, and its count is uninformative. The J gene is TRBJ2-2, the V gene TRBV29-1; possibly TRBD1 for D (6 bases). V gave up 7 bases and J gave up 2 bases, with 11 bases separating them. Looked up from germline, CDR1 is SQVTM and CDR2 is ANQGSEA. There are 13 residues in the CDR3. CDR3 in DNA: TGCAGCGGCAGGGACAAAAACACCGGGGAGCTGTTTTTT. Encoded protein: CSGRDKNTGELFF.

This clonotype is medium-sized in the sample. This beta chain was picked up by a library intended for alpha chains and is off target, so its count carries little meaning. This chain links TRBV27 with TRBJ1-2; D unclear. Trimming removed 9 bases from V and 4 bases from J, with 15 bases in between. The CDR3 is 13 residues long. CDR1 is MNHEY, CDR2 SMNVEV, per germline (reference sequence). CDR3 DNA: TGTGCCAGTTCACCCTCTCTATCCTATGGCTACACCTTC. This sequence encodes CASSPSLSYGYTF.

About this clonotype itself: Since the library was made to target alpha chains, this beta chain is a stray read and its abundance is not meaningful. The gene calls are TRBV12-3 or TRBV12-4 and TRBJ2-3, with 13 bases matching TRBD2. The length of the CDR3 is 16 residues. The V gene end was trimmed by 5 bases and the J gene end by 4 bases; junction bases not matched to a gene: 6. The CDR3 DNA is TGTGCCAGCAGTACATGGACTAGCGGGAGCTCAGATACGCAGTATTTT. Protein product: CASSTWTSGSSDTQYF.

This clonotype was seen ten or more times. Since it is a stray read in a library aimed at alpha chains, this beta chain has a size that is not meaningful. The chain is built from TRBV18 and TRBJ2-5; D not certain. The germline CDR1 and CDR2 sequences are KGHSH and LQKENI. The CDR3 extends over 15 amino acids. Between the trimmed V and J ends, which lost 2 bases and 1 base, there was a span of 11 bases. Written as DNA, the CDR3 is TGTGCCAGCTCACCAGAAACCGACGGCCAAGAGACCCAGTACTTC. This codes for CASSPETDGQETQYF.

About this clonotype: Being off target in a library aimed at alpha chains, this beta chain has a size of little meaning. The rearrangement joins TRBV11-2 to TRBJ2-4, with TRBD1 matching 10 bases. The CDR3 runs 15 residues. Germline V lookup: CDR1 SGHAT, CDR2 FQNNGV. J was trimmed by 3 bases and V by 5 bases; bases with no gene match: 4. The CDR3 sequence: CASSTRTGGKNIQYF. The CDR3 bases are TGTGCCAGCAGCACAAGGACAGGGGGCAAAAACATTCAGTACTTC.

With regard to this clonotype: The library was prepared for alpha chains; this beta chain is a stray read, so its frequency means little. V gene TRBV6-1 combines with J gene TRBJ1-2; D is perhaps TRBD1 (5 bases). Germline V CDR1 and CDR2: MNHNS, SASEGT. There are 15 residues in the CDR3. Between the trimmed V and J ends, which lost 6 bases and 0 bases, there was a span of 14 bases. CDR3 nucleotides: TGTGCCAGCAGGGGACCGTTTTCCGCTAACTATGGCTACACCTTC. Protein product: CASRGPFSANYGYTF.

Within the sample, this clonotype is medium-sized (0.01 to 0.1%). This beta chain turned up in a library designed for alpha chains; as an off-target read, its abundance says little. The chain is built from TRBV12-3 or TRBV12-4 and TRBJ2-3; a weak D match, TRBD1 (6 bases). CDR3 length equals 15 residues. The V end lost 2 bases, the J end lost 6 bases, and 15 bases lay between the germline ends. The CDR3: CASSLHREPPDTQYF. CDR3 nucleotide sequence: TGTGCCAGCAGTTTACACAGGGAACCACCTGATACGCAGTATTTT.

The table lists this clonotype with many counts. This beta chain is off target for a library built for alpha chains, so its abundance means little. The chain recombines TRBV7-6 with TRBJ1-3, with 7 bases aligning to TRBD1. Germline assignment: CDR1 SGHVS and CDR2 FNYEAQ. CDR3 length equals 15 residues. V gave up 1 base and J gave up 4 bases; unmatched junction bases: 4. The CDR3: CASSLGQGEGNTIYF. The DNA for the CDR3 is TGTGCCAGCAGCTTAGGACAGGGAGAAGGAAACACCATATATTTT.

A note on this clonotype: This beta chain is an unintended read in a library built for alpha chains; its size means little. The rearrangement uses TRBV20-1 and TRBJ2-7; maybe TRBD1 (6 bases). V shed 0 bases and J shed 0 bases, with 15 bases lying between them. Germline CDR1 DFQATT, CDR2 SNEGSKA (reference sequence). The CDR3 is 16 residues long. The CDR3 bases are TGCAGTGCTAGAGATTTTAGGACAGCTAACTCCTACGAGCAGTACTTC. It specifies CSARDFRTANSYEQYF.